Given below is one T cell receptor beta chain in context. From germline, CDR1 is MNHEY and CDR2 SMNVEV (reference sequence). The CDR3 runs 12 residues. Trimming removed 5 bases at V and 4 bases at J, with 5 bases between. The data are from a study of blood T cell repertoires in COVID-19. The method was immunoSEQ multiplex PCR; TCRdb's version includes in-frame clones alone and lacks a portion of them. The sample shows approximately 320,000 clones, roughly 91% of them seen only once. This sequence originates from a woman aged 25 to 39 with COVID-19, enrolled during active disease. The sequenced sample was peripheral blood. The chain uses TRBV27 and TRBJ1-4; no firm D call. CDR3 sequence reads: CASSDYNEKLFF. The CDR3, as DNA: TGTGCCAGCAGTGACTATAATGAAAAACTGTTTTTT.